This T cell receptor beta chain was identified during a study of regulatory T cells in long-lasting Graves disease. The time point here: newly diagnosed GD, antithyroid drugs for less than 3 months. RNA isolated from PBMCs was used to make the TCR library. There are 15 residues in the CDR3. The V gene's germline CDR1 is MNHEY and CDR2 SMNVEV (reference sequence). Trimming shortened V by 5 bases and J by 8 bases, and 19 bases separated the two germline ends. The sample holds many counts of this clonotype. Through Arm-PCR of CDR3 regions and iRepertoire HTBI primers, TCR beta libraries were built. TCRdb called the multiplex PCR reads again in MiXCR, with one record for every CDR3 protein. The sample records 350,000 to 450,000 distinct CDR3 sequences, 16% being singletons. The sample was also reused in another study, on T cells in Graves' hyperthyroidism and ophthalmopathy.

J is TRBJ2-1 and V is TRBV27; possibly TRBD1 for D (5 bases). Sequences were derived from peripheral blood mononuclear cells (PBMCs), sampled at new diagnosis, from a patient treated with antithyroid drugs. The source is a man aged 40-49 years with Graves disease. The CDR3 reads CASSMDTGGAHEQFF. Here the CDR3 DNA reads TGTGCCAGCAGTATGGACACCGGTGGGGCTCATGAGCAGTTCTTC.